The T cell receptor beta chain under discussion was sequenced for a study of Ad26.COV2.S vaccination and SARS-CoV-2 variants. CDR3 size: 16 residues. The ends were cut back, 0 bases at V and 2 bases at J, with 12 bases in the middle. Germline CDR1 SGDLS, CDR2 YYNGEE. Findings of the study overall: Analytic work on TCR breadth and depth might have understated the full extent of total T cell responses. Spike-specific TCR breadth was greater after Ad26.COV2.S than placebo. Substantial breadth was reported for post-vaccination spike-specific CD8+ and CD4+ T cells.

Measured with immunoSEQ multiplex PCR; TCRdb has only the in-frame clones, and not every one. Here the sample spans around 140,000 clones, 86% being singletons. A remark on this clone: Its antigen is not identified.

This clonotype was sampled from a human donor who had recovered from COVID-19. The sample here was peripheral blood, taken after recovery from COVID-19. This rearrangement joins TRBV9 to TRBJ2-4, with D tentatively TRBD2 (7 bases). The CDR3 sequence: CASSVDGGASKNIQYF. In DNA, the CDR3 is TGTGCCAGCAGCGTAGATGGGGGGGCCTCCAAAAACATTCAGTACTTC.